This TCR beta chain is drawn from a study of shared clonotypes between healthy human individuals. Using immunoSEQ multiplex PCR, the repertoire was profiled, and TCRdb retains in-frame clones only, with some absent. The table records about 1.1 million clones, approximately 80% of them present only once. The V gene end was trimmed by 1 base and the J gene end by 6 bases; junction bases not matched to a gene: 16. The CDR3 consists of 17 residues. Germline assignment: CDR1 SGHDT and CDR2 YYEEEE. The chain couples TRBV5-6 to TRBJ2-7; TRBD2 matches at 7 bases. The sequenced material came from memory CD4+ T cells from PBMCs. Described subset: CD45RA-negative fraction. The TCR sequence derives from a man aged 18 to 29 in good health. Some clones in this sample may be carry-over from other donors' samples. The CDR3 coding sequence is TGTGCCAGCAGCTTGTTTAAGAAACTAGCGTCGCCGGGCGAGCAGTACTTC. Translated, it gives CASSLFKKLASPGEQYF. The whole variable domain, filled in from reference TRBV5-6 and TRBJ2-7, reads DAGVTQSPTHLIKTRGQQVTLRCSPKSGHDTVSWYQQALGQGPQFIFQYYEEEERQRGNFPDRFSGHQFPNYSSELNVNALLLGDSALYLCASSLFKKLASPGEQYFGPGTRLTVT.